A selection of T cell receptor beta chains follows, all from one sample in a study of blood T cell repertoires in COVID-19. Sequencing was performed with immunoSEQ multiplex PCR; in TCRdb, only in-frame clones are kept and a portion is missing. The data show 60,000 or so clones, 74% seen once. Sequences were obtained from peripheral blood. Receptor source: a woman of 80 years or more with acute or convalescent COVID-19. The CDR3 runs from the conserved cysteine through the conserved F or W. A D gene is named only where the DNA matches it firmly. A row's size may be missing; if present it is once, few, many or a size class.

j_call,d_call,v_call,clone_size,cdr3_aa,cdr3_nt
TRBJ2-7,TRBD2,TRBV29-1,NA,CSVGLAGGLEQYF,TGCAGCGTGGGACTAGCGGGAGGGCTAGAGCAGTACTTC
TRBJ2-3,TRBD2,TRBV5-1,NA,CASSFSAGVKTDTQYF,TGCGCCAGCAGCTTCTCGGCGGGAGTTAAAACAGATACGCAGTATTTT
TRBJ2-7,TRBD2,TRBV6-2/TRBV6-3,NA,CASSRGTSGRATDYEQYF,TGTGCCAGCAGTAGGGGGACTAGCGGGAGGGCCACGGATTACGAGCAGTACTTC
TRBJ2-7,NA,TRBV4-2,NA,CASSSRTGYEQYF,TGTGCCAGCAGCTCTCGGACTGGCTACGAGCAGTACTTC
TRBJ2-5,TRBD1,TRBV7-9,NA,CASPGGTGGSRETQYF,TGTGCCAGCCCTGGGGGGACAGGGGGGAGTCGGGAGACCCAGTACTTC
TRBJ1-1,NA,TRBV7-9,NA,CASSPTAGARTEAFF,TGTGCCAGCAGCCCGACCGCGGGGGCGCGCACTGAAGCTTTCTTT
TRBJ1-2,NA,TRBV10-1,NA,CASTSNPHSGYTF,TGCGCCAGCACGTCCAATCCCCACTCTGGCTACACCTTC
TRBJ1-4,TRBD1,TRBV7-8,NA,CASSPGQGGYMGLFF,TGTGCCAGCAGCCCCGGACAGGGCGGCTATATGGGACTGTTTTTT
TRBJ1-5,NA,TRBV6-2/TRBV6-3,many,CASSSPRGGARQPQHF,TGTGCCAGCAGCTCCCCGCGGGGGGGGGCGCGTCAGCCCCAGCATTTT
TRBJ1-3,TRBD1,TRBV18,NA,CASSQTGNSGNTIYF,TGTGCCAGCTCACAGACAGGGAACTCTGGAAACACCATATATTTT
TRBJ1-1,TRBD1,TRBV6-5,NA,CASRLRDRAGEAFF,TGTGCCAGCAGGCTACGGGACAGGGCTGGTGAAGCTTTCTTT
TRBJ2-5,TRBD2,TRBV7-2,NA,CASRSPGGPGYF,TGTGCCAGCAGGTCCCCGGGGGGTCCCGGGTACTTC
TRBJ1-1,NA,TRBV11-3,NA,CASSLGRNTEAFF,TGTGCCAGCAGCTTAGGGAGGAACACTGAAGCTTTCTTT
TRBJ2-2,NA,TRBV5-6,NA,CASSLGIADTGELFF,TGTGCCAGCAGCTTGGGGATAGCGGATACCGGGGAGCTGTTTTTT
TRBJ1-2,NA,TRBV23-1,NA,CASSQSHSTNYGYTF,TGCGCCAGCAGTCAATCGCACAGCACTAACTATGGCTACACCTTC
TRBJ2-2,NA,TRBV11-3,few,CASSRKGTGELFF,TGTGCCAGCAGCAGGAAGGGGACCGGGGAGCTGTTTTTT
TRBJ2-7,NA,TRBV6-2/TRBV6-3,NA,CASSDFAGGPTLPYEQYF,TGTGCCAGCAGTGACTTTGCCGGGGGGCCAACTCTACCCTACGAGCAGTACTTC
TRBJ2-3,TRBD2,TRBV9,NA,CASSFTGTSATDTQYF,TGTGCCAGCAGCTTTACCGGGACTAGCGCAACAGATACGCAGTATTTT
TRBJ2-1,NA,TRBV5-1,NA,CASSLVRRDTDEQFF,TGCGCCAGCAGCTTGGTTAGACGGGACACAGATGAGCAGTTCTTC
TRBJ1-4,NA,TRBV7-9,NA,CASSRPSRGEKLFF,TGTGCCAGCAGCCGCCCCTCGCGGGGTGAAAAACTGTTTTTT
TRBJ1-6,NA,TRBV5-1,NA,CASSLVPQTGLTNSPLHF,TGCGCCAGCAGCTTGGTTCCTCAAACAGGGCTGACCAATTCACCCCTCCACTTT
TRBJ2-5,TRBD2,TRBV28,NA,CASSFRTSLETQYF,TGTGCCAGCAGTTTCAGGACTAGTCTAGAGACCCAGTACTTC
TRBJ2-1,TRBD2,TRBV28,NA,CASSTRRLAGDLEQFF,TGTGCCAGCAGCACTCGCCGACTAGCGGGAGATCTTGAGCAGTTCTTC
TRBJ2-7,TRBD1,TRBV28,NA,CASSLPWDRSSSYEQYF,TGTGCCAGCAGTTTACCTTGGGACAGGAGTAGCTCCTACGAGCAGTACTTC
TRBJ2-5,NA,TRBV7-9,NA,CASRWLGLQETQYF,TGTGCCAGCAGGTGGCTGGGCCTTCAAGAGACCCAGTACTTC
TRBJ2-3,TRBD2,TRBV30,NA,CAWSVRLAGGDTQYF,TGTGCCTGGAGTGTGAGGCTAGCGGGAGGAGATACGCAGTATTTT
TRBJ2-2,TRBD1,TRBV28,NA,CAITGTGYTGELFF,TGTGCCATCACCGGGACAGGGTACACCGGGGAGCTGTTTTTT
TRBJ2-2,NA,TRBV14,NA,CASSTGLITGELFF,TGTGCCAGCAGCACGGGGTTGATCACCGGGGAGCTGTTTTTT
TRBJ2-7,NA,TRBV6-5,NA,CASSYSRGRGVEQYF,TGTGCCAGCAGTTACTCGAGGGGCAGGGGGGTCGAGCAGTACTTC
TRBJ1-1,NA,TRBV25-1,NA,CASSPKARGVYTEAFF,TGTGCCAGCAGCCCCAAAGCGCGGGGGGTGTACACTGAAGCTTTCTTT
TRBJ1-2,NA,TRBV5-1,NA,CASSPGQGYGYTF,TGCGCCAGCAGCCCCGGGCAGGGCTATGGCTACACCTTC
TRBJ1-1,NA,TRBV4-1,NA,CASSQESQGPRLAFF,TGCGCCAGCAGCCAAGAGAGCCAGGGCCCACGTCTAGCTTTCTTT